This TCR beta chain was sequenced in a study of shared T cell receptors in the human thymus. Measured with immunoSEQ multiplex PCR; TCRdb has only the in-frame clones, and not every one. Of some 640,000 clones in the sample, around 87% were seen once. This clone was picked up one time. V was pared by 1 base and J by 2 bases, with 6 bases between. The CDR3 length is 14 residues. Germline loops: CDR1 SEHNR, CDR2 FQNEAQ (reference sequence). These same records also appear under a second study, on human thymus T cells. From that study: Apparent bias marked the V and J gene usage of thymic and blood repertoires.

The sample taken for sequencing was thymocytes. The receptor's source is a boy younger than two with a congenital heart defect. The V gene is TRBV7-9, the J gene TRBJ2-1; weak D call: TRBD1 (5 bases). CDR3 nucleotide sequence: TGTGCCAGCAGCTTAGTAGGGGCCTACAATGAGCAGTTCTTC. This sequence encodes CASSLVGAYNEQFF.